This is a list of T cell receptor beta chains from one sample in a study of T cell changes during pregnancy in multiple sclerosis. The method was immunoSEQ multiplex PCR; TCRdb's version includes in-frame clones alone and lacks a portion of them. The sample lists more than 90,000 clones; roughly 92% were seen once. Sequencing was performed on peripheral blood, taken in the third trimester of pregnancy. Source of these receptors: a female donor with multiple sclerosis, enrolled in a pregnancy study. Each CDR3 is given with its conserved first and last residue. D genes are given only for firm matches. Rows give clone size only sometimes, using once, few, many, or a class for an expanded clone.

clone_size: .
d_call: .
v_call: TRBV15
j_call: TRBJ1-5
cdr3_nt: TGTGCCACCAGCAGAGGGGGTTTAGGGGATGGGGGCTGGGGGCAGCCCCAGCATTTT
cdr3_aa: CATSRGGLGDGGWGQPQHF

clone_size: .
d_call: .
v_call: TRBV13
j_call: TRBJ2-3
cdr3_nt: TGTGCCAGCAGCTTAGCTGGGGGGGGCTCAGATACGCAGTATTTT
cdr3_aa: CASSLAGGGSDTQYF

clone_size: .
d_call: .
v_call: TRBV10-3
j_call: TRBJ2-7
cdr3_nt: TGTGCCATCAGTACGGGGAGGGAGCAGTACTTC
cdr3_aa: CAISTGREQYF

clone_size: .
d_call: .
v_call: TRBV6-1
j_call: TRBJ1-5
cdr3_nt: TGTGCCAGCAGTGAAGGCGTTGGAGATAGCAATCAGCCCCAGCATTTT
cdr3_aa: CASSEGVGDSNQPQHF

clone_size: once
d_call: TRBD1
v_call: TRBV5-6
j_call: TRBJ1-1
cdr3_nt: TGTGCCAGCAGCCCACCGGGACAGGGGCTATACTTGAACACTGAAGCTTTCTTT
cdr3_aa: CASSPPGQGLYLNTEAFF

clone_size: .
d_call: .
v_call: TRBV5-5
j_call: TRBJ1-2
cdr3_nt: TGTGCCAGCAGCTTGGACAGTGACTATGGCTACACCTTC
cdr3_aa: CASSLDSDYGYTF

clone_size: .
d_call: TRBD1
v_call: TRBV6-5
j_call: TRBJ2-2
cdr3_nt: TGTGCCAGCAGTTACGACAGGGTGAACACCGGGGAGCTGTTTTTT
cdr3_aa: CASSYDRVNTGELFF

clone_size: .
d_call: TRBD1
v_call: TRBV7-2
j_call: TRBJ1-1
cdr3_nt: TGTGCCAGCAGCTCTTGGGCAGGGGGCAACACTGAAGCTTTCTTT
cdr3_aa: CASSSWAGGNTEAFF

clone_size: .
d_call: .
v_call: TRBV28
j_call: TRBJ1-1
cdr3_nt: TGTGCCAGCAGTTTAGCAGGGGCAAACACTGAAGCTTTCTTT
cdr3_aa: CASSLAGANTEAFF

clone_size: .
d_call: .
v_call: TRBV7-8
j_call: TRBJ2-2
cdr3_nt: TGTGCCAGCAGCCAGCGGCAGGGGACCGGGGAGCTGTTTTTT
cdr3_aa: CASSQRQGTGELFF

clone_size: .
d_call: TRBD1
v_call: TRBV19
j_call: TRBJ1-1
cdr3_nt: TGTGCCAGTAGGGCAGGGGGCCCTGAAGCTTTCTTT
cdr3_aa: CASRAGGPEAFF

clone_size: few
d_call: TRBD2
v_call: TRBV15
j_call: TRBJ2-1
cdr3_nt: TGTGCCACCGCCCCCGGGACTAGCGGCTACAATGAGCAGTTCTTC
cdr3_aa: CATAPGTSGYNEQFF

clone_size: .
d_call: TRBD2
v_call: TRBV5-6
j_call: TRBJ2-1
cdr3_nt: TGTGCCAGCAGCTTGATGCGGGAGTACAATGAGCAGTTCTTC
cdr3_aa: CASSLMREYNEQFF

clone_size: .
d_call: TRBD1
v_call: TRBV19
j_call: TRBJ2-1
cdr3_nt: TGTGCCACACGACAGGGGGCCTACAATGAGCAGTTCTTC
cdr3_aa: CATRQGAYNEQFF

clone_size: .
d_call: TRBD2
v_call: TRBV27
j_call: TRBJ2-3
cdr3_nt: TGTGCCAGCAGTTCGCCGGGACTAGCGGGGGGCACAGATACGCAGTATTTT
cdr3_aa: CASSSPGLAGGTDTQYF

clone_size: .
d_call: TRBD1
v_call: TRBV5-6
j_call: TRBJ2-1
cdr3_nt: TGTGCCAGCAGCAGGGGGCTGGACAGGGGTCGGCAGTTCTTC
cdr3_aa: CASSRGLDRGRQFF

clone_size: .
d_call: TRBD1
v_call: TRBV5-1
j_call: TRBJ1-2
cdr3_nt: TGCGCCAGCAGCTCTACGACAGGGGGCTATGGCTACACCTTC
cdr3_aa: CASSSTTGGYGYTF

clone_size: .
d_call: TRBD1
v_call: TRBV6-1
j_call: TRBJ1-5
cdr3_nt: TGTGCCAGCAGGGTTACAGGGGAAGGTCAGCCCCAGCATTTT
cdr3_aa: CASRVTGEGQPQHF

clone_size: .
d_call: .
v_call: TRBV23-1
j_call: TRBJ2-3
cdr3_nt: TGCGCCAGCAGTCAATATCGAGATACGCAGTATTTT
cdr3_aa: CASSQYRDTQYF

clone_size: .
d_call: .
v_call: TRBV25-1
j_call: TRBJ1-4
cdr3_nt: TGTGCCAGCAGTGAGCCTGGACAGACAAATGAAAAACTGTTTTTT
cdr3_aa: CASSEPGQTNEKLFF

clone_size: .
d_call: .
v_call: TRBV11-2
j_call: TRBJ2-7
cdr3_nt: TGTGCCAGCAGCTTAGAGTCAGGGGTTATCTACGAGCAGTACTTC
cdr3_aa: CASSLESGVIYEQYF

clone_size: .
d_call: TRBD1
v_call: TRBV6-5
j_call: TRBJ2-7
cdr3_nt: TGTGCCAGCAGTTACCAGCCCAGGGGGTCCTACGAGCAGTACTTC
cdr3_aa: CASSYQPRGSYEQYF

clone_size: .
d_call: TRBD1
v_call: TRBV5-1
j_call: TRBJ2-1
cdr3_nt: TGCGCCAGCAAAGAGGACAGGGGCTCGAATGAGCAGTTCTTC
cdr3_aa: CASKEDRGSNEQFF

clone_size: .
d_call: TRBD1
v_call: TRBV5-1
j_call: TRBJ1-1
cdr3_nt: TGCGCCAGCAGCTTGGCCGGACAGGCGCTATACACTGAAGCTTTCTTT
cdr3_aa: CASSLAGQALYTEAFF

clone_size: .
d_call: .
v_call: TRBV30
j_call: TRBJ1-2
cdr3_nt: TGTGCCTGGAGTGTAGACAGTAACTATGGCTACACCTTC
cdr3_aa: CAWSVDSNYGYTF

clone_size: once
d_call: TRBD1
v_call: TRBV14
j_call: TRBJ1-4
cdr3_nt: TGTGCCAGCAGCCTCCGACAGGGAGTAGCAACTAATGAAAAACTGTTTTTT
cdr3_aa: CASSLRQGVATNEKLFF

clone_size: .
d_call: .
v_call: TRBV30
j_call: TRBJ1-5
cdr3_nt: TGTGCCTGGTCGGGGGGGGGCAATCAGCCCCAGCATTTT
cdr3_aa: CAWSGGGNQPQHF

clone_size: .
d_call: .
v_call: TRBV5-1
j_call: TRBJ2-7
cdr3_nt: TGCGCCAGCAGCTCCTACAGGCCCAGCTCCTACGAGCAGTACTTC
cdr3_aa: CASSSYRPSSYEQYF

clone_size: .
d_call: .
v_call: TRBV5-1
j_call: TRBJ2-6
cdr3_nt: TGCGCCAGCAGCTTGACAGGGGGGGACAACGTCCTGACTTTC
cdr3_aa: CASSLTGGDNVLTF

clone_size: .
d_call: .
v_call: TRBV5-1
j_call: TRBJ2-3
cdr3_nt: TGCGCCAGCAGCTTGGACGGACAAACCTTCACAGATACGCAGTATTTT
cdr3_aa: CASSLDGQTFTDTQYF

clone_size: .
d_call: .
v_call: TRBV11-2
j_call: TRBJ2-3
cdr3_nt: TGTGCCAGCAGCTTAGGAGTCGCAGGCCAGGCGCAGTATTTT
cdr3_aa: CASSLGVAGQAQYF

clone_size: .
d_call: TRBD1
v_call: TRBV18
j_call: TRBJ1-2
cdr3_nt: TGTGCCAGCTCACCGACAGGGGAGAGGAACTATGGCTACACCTTC
cdr3_aa: CASSPTGERNYGYTF

clone_size: .
d_call: .
v_call: TRBV27
j_call: TRBJ2-2
cdr3_nt: TGTGCCAGCAAGTCCGGGGGACGGGTGAACACCGGGGAGCTGTTTTTT
cdr3_aa: CASKSGGRVNTGELFF

clone_size: .
d_call: .
v_call: TRBV21-1
j_call: TRBJ2-7
cdr3_nt: TGTGCCAGCAGCAGGATCAGGGTCTGCGAGCAGTACTTC
cdr3_aa: CASSRIRVCEQYF

clone_size: .
d_call: TRBD1
v_call: TRBV18
j_call: TRBJ1-2
cdr3_nt: TGTGCCAGCTCACCAAAGGACAGGGGGGACTGGGGCTACACCTTC
cdr3_aa: CASSPKDRGDWGYTF

clone_size: .
d_call: .
v_call: TRBV4-2
j_call: TRBJ1-3
cdr3_nt: TGTGCCAGCAGCCCAGAGTACACTGGAAACACCATATATTTT
cdr3_aa: CASSPEYTGNTIYF

clone_size: .
d_call: .
v_call: TRBV18
j_call: TRBJ1-1
cdr3_nt: TGTGCCAGCTCACCACGGGAGGACACTGAAGCTTTCTTT
cdr3_aa: CASSPREDTEAFF

clone_size: .
d_call: TRBD1
v_call: TRBV4-1
j_call: TRBJ2-3
cdr3_nt: TGCGCCAGCAGCGACAGGACAGGGGAGACAGATACGCAGTATTTT
cdr3_aa: CASSDRTGETDTQYF

clone_size: .
d_call: TRBD1
v_call: TRBV7-3
j_call: TRBJ1-1
cdr3_nt: TGTGCCAGCAGCTTAGACAGGGACACTGAAGCTTTCTTT
cdr3_aa: CASSLDRDTEAFF

clone_size: .
d_call: TRBD2
v_call: TRBV7-2
j_call: TRBJ2-3
cdr3_nt: TGTGCCAGCAGGGTAGGGACTAGCAGTAGCACAGATACGCAGTATTTT
cdr3_aa: CASRVGTSSSTDTQYF

clone_size: .
d_call: .
v_call: TRBV7-9
j_call: TRBJ1-2
cdr3_nt: TGTGCCAGCAGCCGTGGGGGGGATTATGGCTACACCTTC
cdr3_aa: CASSRGGDYGYTF

clone_size: .
d_call: .
v_call: TRBV7-9
j_call: TRBJ1-1
cdr3_nt: TGTGCCAGCAGCCGCCCAGGGGACACTGAAGCTTTCTTT
cdr3_aa: CASSRPGDTEAFF

clone_size: .
d_call: .
v_call: TRBV7-8
j_call: TRBJ2-5
cdr3_nt: TGTGCCAGCAGCGTAGTGACAGTGTACCAAGAGACCCAGTACTTC
cdr3_aa: CASSVVTVYQETQYF

clone_size: .
d_call: .
v_call: TRBV5-6
j_call: TRBJ1-2
cdr3_nt: TGTGCCAGCAGCTTAAGTCAGGCTAACTATGGCTACACCTTC
cdr3_aa: CASSLSQANYGYTF

clone_size: once
d_call: .
v_call: TRBV27
j_call: TRBJ2-7
cdr3_nt: TGTGCCAGCAGTTTTGGGGGGAGTAGGTACGAGCAGTACTTC
cdr3_aa: CASSFGGSRYEQYF

clone_size: .
d_call: TRBD1
v_call: TRBV5-5
j_call: TRBJ2-7
cdr3_nt: TGTGCCAGCAGCTTCCAGCAGGGACAGGGGACGGAGCAGTACTTC
cdr3_aa: CASSFQQGQGTEQYF

clone_size: .
d_call: TRBD1
v_call: TRBV30
j_call: TRBJ2-7
cdr3_nt: TGTGCCTGGAGTGAATTAGACAGGGGATTGTTCCACGAGCAGTACTTC
cdr3_aa: CAWSELDRGLFHEQYF

clone_size: .
d_call: .
v_call: TRBV28
j_call: TRBJ1-5
cdr3_nt: TGTGCCAGCAGTCCGGTTCGAACCAGGGGACCCAGCAATCAGCCCCAGCATTTT
cdr3_aa: CASSPVRTRGPSNQPQHF

clone_size: .
d_call: TRBD2
v_call: TRBV7-2
j_call: TRBJ2-1
cdr3_nt: TGTGCCAGCAGCTTGGCTAGCGGGCGGAGCAATGAGCAGTTCTTC
cdr3_aa: CASSLASGRSNEQFF

clone_size: few
d_call: .
v_call: TRBV5-1
j_call: TRBJ2-2
cdr3_nt: TGCGCCAGCAGCTTGGGTAGCGCGAACACCGGGGAGCTGTTTTTT
cdr3_aa: CASSLGSANTGELFF